This record concerns one TCR beta chain sequence. The sample originates from a study of blood T cell repertoires in COVID-19. Study background: The United States, Italy and Spain supplied acute and convalescent COVID-19 samples.

As processed by the authors: Amplification of reference gene primers was used by the study to estimate nucleated cell counts. The method was immunoSEQ multiplex PCR; TCRdb's version includes in-frame clones alone and lacks a portion of them. V, J and clone size are taken as reported in that table, and D and trimming were inferred from the DNA itself. The data show about 160,000 clones, 85% seen once. The CDR3 is 12 residues long. Deletions cut 5 bases from V and 8 bases from J, with 12 bases between. Germline V gene lookup returns CDR1 PRHDT and CDR2 FYEKMQ (reference sequence). This receptor was identified in a human donor with acute or convalescent COVID-19. The donor label of this sample is uncertain. V usage is TRBV13 and J usage is TRBJ1-2; D not certain. Sequenced: peripheral blood. CDR3 in amino acids: CASSLTRVGYTF. For the CDR3, the DNA is TGTGCCAGCAGCCTGACGCGGGTCGGCTACACCTTC.